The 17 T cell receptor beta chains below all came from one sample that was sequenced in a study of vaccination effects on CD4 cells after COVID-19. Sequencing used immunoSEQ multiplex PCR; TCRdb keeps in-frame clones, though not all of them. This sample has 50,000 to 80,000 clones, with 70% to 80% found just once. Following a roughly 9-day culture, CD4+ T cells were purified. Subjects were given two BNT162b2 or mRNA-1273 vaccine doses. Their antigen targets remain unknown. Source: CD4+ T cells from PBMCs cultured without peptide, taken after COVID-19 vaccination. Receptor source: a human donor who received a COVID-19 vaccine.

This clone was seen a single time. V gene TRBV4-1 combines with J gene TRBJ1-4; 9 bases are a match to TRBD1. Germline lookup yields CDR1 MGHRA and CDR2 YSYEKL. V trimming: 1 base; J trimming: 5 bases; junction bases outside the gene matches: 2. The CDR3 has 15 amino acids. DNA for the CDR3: TGCGCCAGCAGCCAAGGGGACAGGGAGAATGAAAAACTGTTTTTT. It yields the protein CASSQGDRENEKLFF.

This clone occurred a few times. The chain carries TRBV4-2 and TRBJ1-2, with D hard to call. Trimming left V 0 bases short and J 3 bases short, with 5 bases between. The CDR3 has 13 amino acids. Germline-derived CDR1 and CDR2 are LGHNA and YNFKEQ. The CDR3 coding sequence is TGTGCCAGCAGCCAAGAGTTCGACTATGGCTACACCTTC. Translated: CASSQEFDYGYTF.

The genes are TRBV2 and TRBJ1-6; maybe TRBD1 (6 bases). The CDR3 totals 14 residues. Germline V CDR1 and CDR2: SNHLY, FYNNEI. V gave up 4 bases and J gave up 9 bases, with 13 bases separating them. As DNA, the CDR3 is TGTGCCAGCAGTGCATCAGGGGCTGGTTCACCCCTCCACTTT. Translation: CASSASGAGSPLHF.

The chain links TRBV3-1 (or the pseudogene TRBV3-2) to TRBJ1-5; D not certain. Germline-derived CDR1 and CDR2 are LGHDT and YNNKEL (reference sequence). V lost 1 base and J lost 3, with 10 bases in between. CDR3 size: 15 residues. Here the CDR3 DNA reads TGTGCCAGCAGCCAAGGGGCAGGACCCAATCAGCCCCAGCATTTT. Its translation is CASSQGAGPNQPQHF.

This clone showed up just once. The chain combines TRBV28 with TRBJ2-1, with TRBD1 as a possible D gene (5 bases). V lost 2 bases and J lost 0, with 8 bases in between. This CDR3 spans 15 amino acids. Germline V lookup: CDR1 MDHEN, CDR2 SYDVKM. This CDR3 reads CASSLSDSSYNEQFF. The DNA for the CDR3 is TGTGCCAGCAGTTTAAGTGACAGCTCCTACAATGAGCAGTTCTTC. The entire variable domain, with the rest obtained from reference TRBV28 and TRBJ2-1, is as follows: DVKVTQSSRYLVKRTGEKVFLECVQDMDHENMFWYRQDPGLGLRLIYFSYDVKMKEKGDIPEGYSVSREKKERFSLILESASTNQTSMYLCASSLSDSSYNEQFFGPGTRLTVL.

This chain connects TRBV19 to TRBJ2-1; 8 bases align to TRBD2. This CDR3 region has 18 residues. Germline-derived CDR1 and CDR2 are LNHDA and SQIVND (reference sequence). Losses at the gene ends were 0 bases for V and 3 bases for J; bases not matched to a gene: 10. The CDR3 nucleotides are TGTGCCAGTAGTATAGAACCCCCTGGACTAGCATTCTACAATGAGCAGTTCTTC. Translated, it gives CASSIEPPGLAFYNEQFF.

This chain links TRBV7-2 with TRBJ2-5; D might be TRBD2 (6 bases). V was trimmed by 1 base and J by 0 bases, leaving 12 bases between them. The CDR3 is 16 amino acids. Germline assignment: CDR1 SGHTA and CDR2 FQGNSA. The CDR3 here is CASSLVWDLNQETQYF. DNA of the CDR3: TGTGCCAGCAGCTTAGTTTGGGACTTAAACCAAGAGACCCAGTACTTC.

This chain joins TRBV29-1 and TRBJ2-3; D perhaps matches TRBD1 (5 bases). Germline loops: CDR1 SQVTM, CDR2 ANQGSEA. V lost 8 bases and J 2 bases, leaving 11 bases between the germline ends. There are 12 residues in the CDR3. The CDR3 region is CSWGGNTDTQYF. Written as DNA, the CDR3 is TGCAGCTGGGGCGGAAACACAGATACGCAGTATTTT.

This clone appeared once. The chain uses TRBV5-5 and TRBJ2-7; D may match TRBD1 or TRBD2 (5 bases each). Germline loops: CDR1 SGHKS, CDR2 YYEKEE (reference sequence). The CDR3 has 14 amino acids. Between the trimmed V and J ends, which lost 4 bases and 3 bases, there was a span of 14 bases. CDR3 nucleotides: TGTGCCAGCAGCGTCGGGGCGGTAGGCTACGAGCAGTACGTC. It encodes CASSVGAVGYEQYV.

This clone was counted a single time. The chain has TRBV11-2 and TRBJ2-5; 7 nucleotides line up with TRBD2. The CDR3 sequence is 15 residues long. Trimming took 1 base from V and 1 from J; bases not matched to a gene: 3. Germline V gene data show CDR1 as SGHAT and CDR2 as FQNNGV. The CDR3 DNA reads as TGTGCCAGCAGCTTAGTGTGGGGGGGCCAAGAGACCCAGTACTTC. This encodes CASSLVWGGQETQYF.

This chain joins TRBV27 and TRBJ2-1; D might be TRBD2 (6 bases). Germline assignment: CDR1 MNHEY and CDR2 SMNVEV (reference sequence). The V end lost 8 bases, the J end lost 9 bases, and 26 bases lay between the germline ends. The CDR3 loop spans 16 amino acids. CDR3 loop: CASYSIRDSKSGEQFF. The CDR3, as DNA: TGTGCCAGCTATTCTATCCGGGACTCAAAGTCGGGTGAGCAGTTCTTC.

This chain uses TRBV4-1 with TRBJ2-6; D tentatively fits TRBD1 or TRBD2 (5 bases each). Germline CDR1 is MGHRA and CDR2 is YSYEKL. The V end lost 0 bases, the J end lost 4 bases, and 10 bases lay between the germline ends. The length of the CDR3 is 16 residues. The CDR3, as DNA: TGCGCCAGCAGCCAAGAGGGACGCCCAGGGGCCAACGTCCTGACTTTC. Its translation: CASSQEGRPGANVLTF.

CDR3 DNA: TGTGCCAGCAGCAGGGACCTCTTTAATTCACCCCTCCACTTT. It codes for CASSRDLFNSPLHF. The V and J genes are TRBV7-2 and TRBJ1-6; possibly TRBD1 for D (5 bases). The CDR3 runs 14 residues. CDR1 is SGHTA, CDR2 FQGNSA, per germline. V lost 5 bases and J lost 6, with 11 bases in between.

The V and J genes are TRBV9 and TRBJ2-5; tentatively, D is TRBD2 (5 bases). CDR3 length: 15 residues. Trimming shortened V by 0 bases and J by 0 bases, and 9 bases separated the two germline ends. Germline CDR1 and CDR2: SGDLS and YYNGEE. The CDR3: CASSVDAGYQETQYF. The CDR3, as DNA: TGTGCCAGCAGCGTAGATGCGGGCTACCAAGAGACCCAGTACTTC.

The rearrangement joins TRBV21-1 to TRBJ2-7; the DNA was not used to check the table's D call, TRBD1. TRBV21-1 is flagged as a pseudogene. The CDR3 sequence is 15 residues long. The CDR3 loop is CASSEKGRGREEQYV. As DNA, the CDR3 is TGTGCCAGCAGCGAGAAGGGCAGGGGAAGGGAAGAGCAGTACGTC.

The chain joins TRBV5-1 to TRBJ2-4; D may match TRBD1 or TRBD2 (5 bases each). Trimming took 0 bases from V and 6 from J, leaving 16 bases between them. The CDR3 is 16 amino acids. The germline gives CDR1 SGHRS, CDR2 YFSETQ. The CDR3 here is CASSLDRPGGTNIQYF. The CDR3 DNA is TGCGCCAGCAGCTTGGATCGTCCGGGTGGGACAAACATTCAGTACTTC.

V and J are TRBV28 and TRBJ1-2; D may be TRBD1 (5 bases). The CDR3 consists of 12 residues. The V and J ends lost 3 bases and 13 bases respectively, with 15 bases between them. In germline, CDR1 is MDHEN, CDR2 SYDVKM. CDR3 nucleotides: TGTGCCAGCAGTTTTAAGGGGTGGGACTCCACCTTC. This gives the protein CASSFKGWDSTF.